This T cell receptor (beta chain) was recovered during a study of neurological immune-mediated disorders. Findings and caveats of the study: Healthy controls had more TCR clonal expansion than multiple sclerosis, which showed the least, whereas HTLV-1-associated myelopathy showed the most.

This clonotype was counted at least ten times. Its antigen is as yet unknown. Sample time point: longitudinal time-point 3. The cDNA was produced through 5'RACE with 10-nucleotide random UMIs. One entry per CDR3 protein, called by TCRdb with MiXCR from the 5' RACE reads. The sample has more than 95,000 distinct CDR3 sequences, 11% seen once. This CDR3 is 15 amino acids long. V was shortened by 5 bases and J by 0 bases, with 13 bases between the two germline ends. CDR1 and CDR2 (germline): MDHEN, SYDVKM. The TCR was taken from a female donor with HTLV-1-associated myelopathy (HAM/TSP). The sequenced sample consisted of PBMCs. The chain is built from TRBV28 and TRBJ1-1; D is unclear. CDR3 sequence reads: CASSRSSRMNTEAFF. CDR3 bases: TGTGCCAGCAGTCGGTCCTCACGAATGAACACTGAAGCTTTCTTT.